These 29 T cell receptor beta chains originate from one sample sequenced in a study of identical twins (dated by TCRdb to between 2015 and 2016). Library generation was performed with 5' RACE. Sequenced using an Illumina HiSeq 2000. TCRdb reanalyzed the raw reads on its own, using fastp at Q25 for trimming and MiXCR for clone calling, and kept in-frame beta chains. Every distinct CDR3 protein forms one entry, paired with its most common genes and DNA. Within this sample are 350,000 to 450,000 distinct CDR3 sequences, with 15% to 20% of them counted one time only. The top ten clonotypes cover around 12% of the sample. The sequenced material came from naive T cells sorted from blood. The cell subset or site label here, explained by the study, means: cells isolated with a human naive T-cell isolation kit. Receptor source: a man aged 45-65 years in good health.

This clonotype has a handful of counts. This chain uses TRBV4-3 with TRBJ1-2; D is unresolved. The V gene's germline CDR1 is LGHNA and CDR2 YSLEER. The CDR3 totals 13 residues. V was clipped by 0 bases and J by 8 bases, with 10 bases between them. CDR3 protein: CASSQDYSRGYTF. The CDR3 DNA follows: TGCGCCAGCAGCCAAGATTATTCGCGGGGCTACACCTTC.

The table lists this clonotype with a count of one. The rearrangement links TRBV11-2 to TRBJ1-2, with D maybe TRBD1 (6 bases). Germline V gives CDR1 SGHAT, CDR2 FQNNGV. The CDR3 runs 18 residues. V was cut by 0 bases and J by 2 bases, with 19 bases left in between. The CDR3 here is CASSLDLWGRRKNYGYTF. Written as DNA, the CDR3 is TGTGCCAGCAGCTTAGATCTGTGGGGGCGTCGTAAAAACTATGGCTACACCTTC.

This clonotype was observed at least ten times. This chain links TRBV29-1 with TRBJ2-1; TRBD1 is a possible D gene (5 bases). The germline V and J ends were trimmed by 1 base and 7 bases, with 11 bases remaining between them. The CDR3 is 13 amino acids. Germline V gene data show CDR1 as SQVTM and CDR2 as ANQGSEA. This CDR3 reads CSVEGGATNEQFF. The DNA for the CDR3 is TGCAGCGTTGAAGGGGGCGCGACGAATGAGCAGTTCTTC.

This chain connects TRBV19 to TRBJ1-5; the match to TRBD1 covers 7 bases. Trimming removed 4 bases from V and 0 bases from J; junction bases left unmatched: 6. CDR1 is LNHDA, CDR2 SQIVND, per germline (reference sequence). This CDR3 contains 16 residues. The CDR3 DNA sequence: TGTGCCAGTAGTACCCGACAGGGCTATAGCAATCAGCCCCAGCATTTT. Protein sequence: CASSTRQGYSNQPQHF.

J is TRBJ2-5 and V is TRBV28; D unresolved. The V end was cut by 3 bases, the J end by 5 bases, with 10 bases between. The CDR3 totals 13 residues. Germline values: CDR1 MDHEN, CDR2 SYDVKM. This chain's CDR3 is CASSLVVPETQYF. CDR3 nucleotides: TGTGCCAGCAGTTTGGTCGTGCCTGAGACCCAGTACTTC.

This clonotype was seen repeatedly, ten times or more. J is TRBJ2-7 and V is TRBV6-2 or TRBV6-3, with D maybe TRBD2 (6 bases). Trimming removed 2 bases from V and 2 bases from J, with 10 bases in between. The CDR3 has 14 amino acids. Germline V CDR1 and CDR2: MNHEY, SVGEGT. In DNA, the CDR3 is TGTGCCAGCAGTTACAGGAGGGCGACCTACGAGCAGTACTTC. Translating it yields CASSYRRATYEQYF.

In its sample, this clonotype was seen many times. The J gene is TRBJ2-1, the V gene TRBV11-2; a possible D gene is TRBD1 (6 bases). V lost 5 bases and J 2 bases, leaving 13 bases between the germline ends. Germline CDR1 SGHAT, CDR2 FQNNGV. There are 15 residues in the CDR3. CDR3 sequence: CASSVTQGTYNEQFF. CDR3 sequence (DNA): TGTGCCAGCAGCGTTACACAGGGAACCTACAATGAGCAGTTCTTC.

This clonotype was picked up many times. The rearrangement links TRBV27 to TRBJ1-6, with 8 bases that match TRBD1. This CDR3 has 16 residues. With V trimmed by 3 bases and J by 7 bases, 8 bases remained unmatched. Germline V CDR1 and CDR2: MNHEY, SMNVEV (reference sequence). The CDR3 protein is CASSLTRQGLNSPLHF. CDR3 nucleotide sequence: TGTGCCAGCAGTTTGACTCGACAGGGGTTGAATTCACCCCTCCACTTT.

The chain couples TRBV5-6 to TRBJ2-5, with a possible D match to TRBD1 (5 bases). V lost 0 bases and J 5 bases, leaving 11 bases between the germline ends. Germline values: CDR1 SGHDT, CDR2 YYEEEE. The CDR3 is 14 amino acids. The CDR3 protein is CASSLETGWETQYF. For the CDR3, the DNA is TGTGCCAGCAGCTTGGAAACAGGCTGGGAGACCCAGTACTTC.

This clonotype has at least ten counts. J is TRBJ1-2 and V is TRBV5-1; no clear D. This CDR3 region has 13 residues. Trimming removed 0 bases at V and 4 bases at J, with 7 bases between. Germline V gene data show CDR1 as SGHRS and CDR2 as YFSETQ. As DNA, the CDR3 is TGCGCCAGCAGCTTGGTTTCCAGCTATGGCTACACCTTC. It translates to CASSLVSSYGYTF.

The rearrangement joins TRBV11-2 to TRBJ2-7, with 9 positions matching TRBD2. Germline V gives CDR1 SGHAT, CDR2 FQNNGV. After removal of 5 bases from V and 2 bases from J, the junction contained 7 bases not matched to a gene. The CDR3 runs 15 residues. The CDR3 protein is CASSQIAGATYEQYF. For the CDR3, the DNA is TGTGCCAGCAGCCAGATAGCGGGGGCGACCTACGAGCAGTACTTC.

At least ten counts were recorded for this clonotype. The chain uses TRBV4-3 and TRBJ2-3, with D unclear. The germline CDR1 and CDR2 sequences are LGHNA and YSLEER. CDR3 length: 16 residues. The V gene lost 4 bases and the J gene lost 0 bases, with 14 bases spanning the gap. The CDR3: CASSREPRASTDTQYF. The CDR3 region has the DNA TGCGCCAGCAGCCGGGAACCTAGGGCAAGCACAGATACGCAGTATTTT.

The chain combines TRBV9 with TRBJ2-2, with TRBD2 matching 10 bases. Germline V gene data show CDR1 as SGDLS and CDR2 as YYNGEE. Germline trimming cut 0 bases from V and 6 bases from J; bases unmatched to any gene: 5. This CDR3 has 16 amino acids. Here the CDR3 DNA reads TGTGCCAGCAGCGTAGCTAGCGGGAGCTCGGCCGGGGAGCTGTTTTTT. Amino acids: CASSVASGSSAGELFF. The full variable domain, in which reference TRBV9 and TRBJ2-2 provide the parts outside the CDR3, is DSGVTQTPKHLITATGQRVTLRCSPRSGDLSVYWYQQSLDQGLQFLIQYYNGEERAKGNILERFSAQQFPDLHSELNLSSLELGDSALYFCASSVASGSSAGELFFGEGSRLTVL.

Only a few counts were recorded for this clonotype. The chain couples TRBV30 to TRBJ2-1; either TRBD1 or TRBD2 may supply D (5 bases each). This CDR3 has 13 amino acids. Germline V lookup: CDR1 GTSNPN, CDR2 SVGIG (reference sequence). V lost 6 bases and J 3 bases, leaving 12 bases between the germline ends. CDR3 protein: CACRDGNYNEQFF. For the CDR3, the DNA is TGTGCCTGCCGGGACGGGAACTACAATGAGCAGTTCTTC.

This clonotype turned up a few times. The chain combines TRBV12-3 or TRBV12-4 with TRBJ1-5; no definite D call. CDR3 length: 13 residues. The ends were cut back, 6 bases at V and 7 bases at J, with 13 bases in the middle. CDR3: CASSQRTNQPQHF. DNA of the CDR3: TGTGCCAGCAGCCAAAGGACGAACCAGCCCCAGCATTTT.

The rearrangement links TRBV7-9 to TRBJ2-2; D assignment may be TRBD1 or TRBD2 (6 bases each). This CDR3 comprises 17 residues. V was pared by 6 bases and J by 4 bases, with 21 bases between. CDR1 and CDR2 from the germline V gene are SEHNR and FQNEAQ (reference sequence). CDR3 in DNA: TGTGCCAGCAGGGGGGCGCCGGGGGATCGTGGCACCGGGGAGCTGTTTTTT. Its translation is CASRGAPGDRGTGELFF.

This clonotype was recorded at least ten times. The chain combines TRBV5-1 with TRBJ2-3, with a tentative D call TRBD2 (6 bases). This CDR3 is built from 16 residues. In germline, CDR1 is SGHRS, CDR2 YFSETQ. The V end lost 0 bases, the J end lost 0 bases, and 11 bases lay between the germline ends. CDR3 amino acids: CASSLVLARSTDTQYF. DNA of the CDR3: TGCGCCAGCAGCTTGGTTCTAGCGCGAAGCACAGATACGCAGTATTTT.

This clonotype was detected ten times or more. The genes are TRBV12-3 or TRBV12-4 and TRBJ1-4, with D possibly matching TRBD1 (6 bases). V shed 4 bases and J shed 11 bases, with 17 bases lying between them. This CDR3 region has 14 residues. The CDR3 sequence is CASSSEEGVGKLFF. The CDR3, as DNA: TGTGCCAGCAGTTCCGAGGAGGGGGTCGGGAAACTGTTTTTT.

The chain is built from TRBV20-1 and TRBJ1-2, with unresolved D. The length of the CDR3 is 11 residues. Germline V gene sequence: CDR1 DFQATT, CDR2 SNEGSKA (reference sequence). The ends were cut back, 6 bases at V and 5 bases at J, with 10 bases in the middle. DNA for the CDR3: TGCAGTGCAACCGCCGGGTATGGCTACACCTTC. Amino acids: CSATAGYGYTF.

This clonotype was seen a handful of times. J is TRBJ2-3 and V is TRBV7-7; no firm D call. This CDR3 spans 14 amino acids. V lost 5 bases, J lost 3 bases, and 12 bases lay in between. Germline V lookup: CDR1 SSHAT, CDR2 FNYEAQ (reference sequence). The CDR3: CASSIKEDTDTQYF. CDR3 in DNA: TGTGCCAGCAGCATTAAGGAAGATACAGATACGCAGTATTTT.

There are many counts of this clonotype. The chain carries TRBV4-3 and TRBJ1-1; D gene unclear. V gave up 6 bases and J gave up 1 base, with 9 bases separating them. The CDR3 sequence is 13 residues long. Germline V gene lookup returns CDR1 LGHNA and CDR2 YSLEER. This CDR3 reads CASRSLANTEAFF. The CDR3 coding sequence is TGCGCCAGCAGATCTTTGGCGAACACTGAAGCTTTCTTT.

This clonotype was observed many times. V is TRBV29-1 and J is TRBJ2-5, with D tentatively TRBD1 (5 bases). Trimming removed 6 bases at V and 5 bases at J, with 22 bases between. Germline assignment: CDR1 SQVTM and CDR2 ANQGSEA. This CDR3 has 15 residues. The DNA for the CDR3 is TGCAGCGTAGATCCCCACGCCAGGGTGGGGGAGACCCAGTACTTC. Translating it yields CSVDPHARVGETQYF.

The chain combines TRBV28 with TRBJ2-4; 8 bases are a match to TRBD1. This CDR3 has 18 residues. V trimming: 3 bases; J trimming: 1 base; junction bases outside the gene matches: 11. Germline CDR1 and CDR2: MDHEN and SYDVKM. The CDR3 sequence is CASSFSFRQGMAKNIQYF. CDR3 bases: TGTGCCAGCAGTTTTAGTTTCCGACAGGGGATGGCCAAAAACATTCAGTACTTC.

The chain has TRBV10-3 and TRBJ2-3; perhaps TRBD1 as D (5 bases). From germline, CDR1 is ENHRY and CDR2 SYGVKD. Trimming shortened V by 11 bases and J by 6 bases, and 18 bases separated the two germline ends. This CDR3 comprises 13 residues. The CDR3 reads CAHAGLGGDTQYF. Here the CDR3 DNA reads TGTGCCCACGCAGGGTTGGGCGGTGATACGCAGTATTTT.

V usage is TRBV29-1 and J usage is TRBJ2-1, with unresolved D. Trimming took off 6 bases at V and 3 bases at J, with 15 bases between the two ends. The CDR3 extends over 14 amino acids. Germline CDR1 reads SQVTM; CDR2 reads ANQGSEA. CDR3 loop: CSVSTKQRYNEQFF. The CDR3 region has the DNA TGCAGCGTCTCCACCAAACAGCGCTACAATGAGCAGTTCTTC.

V gene TRBV20-1 combines with J gene TRBJ2-7; 10 bases are a match to TRBD1. V shed 0 bases, J shed 7 bases, and the junction held 12 bases outside the gene matches. Germline CDR1 DFQATT, CDR2 SNEGSKA (reference sequence). The CDR3 extends over 16 amino acids. For the CDR3, the DNA is TGCAGTGCTAGAGATCATCGGGGACAGGGGAGTCAGGAGCAGTACTTC. Amino acid sequence: CSARDHRGQGSQEQYF.

Notes on this clonotype: A much more abundant neighbour one base away suggests this may be a read error. This rearrangement joins TRBV3-1 to TRBJ2-5; TRBD1 aligns across 7 bases. CDR1 and CDR2 from the germline V gene are LGHDT and YNNKEL (reference sequence). The CDR3 covers 14 residues. In DNA, the CDR3 is TGTGCCAGCACCCAGAGGGACAGACAAGAGAACCAGTACTTC. Encoded protein: CASTQRDRQENQYF.

This clonotype was observed a handful of times. The rearrangement uses TRBV24-1 and TRBJ2-2; either TRBD1 or TRBD2 may fit D (5 bases each). The germline V gene encodes CDR1 KGHDR and CDR2 SFDVKD. The CDR3 contains 15 residues. The ends were cut back, 7 bases at V and 4 bases at J, with 15 bases in the middle. CDR3 residues: CATRGESVSTGELFF. The CDR3 DNA is TGTGCCACCAGGGGGGAATCGGTGTCCACCGGGGAGCTGTTTTTT.

The table lists this clonotype with a few counts. The V call is TRBV5-1, the J call TRBJ2-7; 9 positions agree with TRBD1. In germline, CDR1 is SGHRS, CDR2 YFSETQ. The CDR3 is made up of 13 amino acids. Germline trimming cut 5 bases from V and 4 bases from J; bases unmatched to any gene: 4. The CDR3 reads CASRRDRVYEQYF. The CDR3 coding sequence is TGCGCCAGCAGACGGGACAGGGTATACGAGCAGTACTTC.